This T cell receptor beta chain was documented in a study of human T cells and chemical hapten exposure. Across the study: Alopecia areata, totalis and universalis patients, mostly female, were included.

The sample's time point: patch test 1, 2 weeks after DPC sensitization. Stated treatment: therapeutic diphenylcyclopropenone sensitization with weekly scalp DPC. The trim removed 4 bases at V and 8 bases at J, leaving 3 bases unmatched. Germline CDR1 and CDR2: SGHTA and FQGTGA. The CDR3 covers 14 residues. Study-wide points: The number of TCRs over 1 in 1000 frequency stayed unchanged after DPC.

This clonotype was picked up a small number of times. Its antigen is undetermined. Library preparation tagged each individual cDNA molecule with a unique molecular identifier. TCRdb passed the RACE reads through MiXCR, listing each CDR3 protein once. The repertoire includes around 120,000 distinct CDR3 sequences, roughly an eighth of them detected once, and around 0.84% sits in the top ten. This clonotype originated in a man aged 18 to 35 with alopecia areata. Some clones in this sample may be carry-over from other donors' samples. Sequenced here: whole blood, sampled in connection with sensitization to the hapten diphenylcyclopropenone (DPC). The gene calls are TRBV7-3 and TRBJ1-6; 9 bases agree with TRBD1. The CDR3: CASSSTGGHSPLHF. The CDR3, as DNA: TGTGCCAGCAGCTCGACAGGGGGACATTCACCCCTCCACTTT. Filled out from reference TRBV7-3 and TRBJ1-6, the complete variable domain reads GAGVSQTPSNKVTEKGKYVELRCDPISGHTALYWYRQSLGQGPEFLIYFQGTGAADDSGLPNDRFFAVRPEGSVSTLKIQRTERGDSAVYLCASSSTGGHSPLHFGNGTRLTVT.